A single sample gave rise to the 8 T cell receptor beta chains below, sequenced in a study of Ad26.COV2.S vaccination and SARS-CoV-2 variants. The treatment: around 19 received Ad26.COV2.S at low or high dose, single or two shots; about 5 received placebo; per-sample allocation not given. Repertoires come from day 63 after the first vaccine or placebo injection. Method: immunoSEQ multiplex PCR; TCRdb's copy keeps in-frame clones and lacks some. The sample has roughly 330,000 clones, roughly nine tenths seen once. The sequences come from peripheral blood, collected in a trial of Ad26.COV2.S vaccine versus placebo. These receptor sequences come from a person between 18 and 59 years old who received the Ad26.COV2.S COVID-19 vaccine or a placebo.

This chain links TRBV7-3 with TRBJ2-3, with TRBD2 matching over 13 bases. The V segment lost 1 base and the J segment 0 bases; nucleotides outside the gene matches: 13. The CDR3 is 21 amino acids. From germline, CDR1 is SGHTA and CDR2 FQGTGA. The CDR3 region has the DNA TGTGCCAGCAGCTTAAAACCCCCCGGGACTAGCGGGGTTACTAGCACAGATACGCAGTATTTT. It translates to CASSLKPPGTSGVTSTDTQYF.

The J gene is TRBJ1-2, the V gene TRBV12-3 or TRBV12-4; D unresolved. The CDR3 runs to 11 residues. V shed 1 base and J shed 5 bases, with 2 bases lying between them. This CDR3 is CASSLVYGYTF. CDR3 nucleotides: TGTGCCAGCAGTTTAGTATATGGCTACACCTTC.

This clone was picked up a small number of times. The V call is TRBV3-1 (or the pseudogene TRBV3-2), the J call TRBJ2-7, with 14 positions matching TRBD2. V shed 4 bases, J shed 7 bases, and the junction held 9 bases outside the gene matches. This CDR3 contains 16 residues. Germline CDR1 LGHDT, CDR2 YNNKEL (reference sequence). The CDR3 loop reads CASSRRGTSGGREQYF. DNA of the CDR3: TGTGCCAGCAGCCGCCGTGGGACTAGCGGGGGTAGGGAGCAGTACTTC.

This chain uses TRBV28 with TRBJ1-4; unclear D gene. Trimming removed 6 bases at V and 0 bases at J, with 17 bases between. Germline CDR1 is MDHEN and CDR2 is SYDVKM. This CDR3 spans 17 amino acids. This chain's CDR3 is CASSSESWTATNEKLFF. The DNA for the CDR3 is TGTGCCAGCAGCTCCGAATCCTGGACTGCAACTAATGAAAAACTGTTTTTT.

The CDR3 DNA follows: TGTGCCACCAGCAGAGCCCTCTCTGGAAACACCATATATTTT. Amino acid sequence: CATSRALSGNTIYF. The rearrangement joins TRBV15 to TRBJ1-3, with D unclear. Deletions cut 1 base from V and 0 bases from J, with 4 bases between. Per the germline V gene, CDR1 is LNHNV and CDR2 is YYDKDF (reference sequence). CDR3 length: 14 residues.

V is TRBV3-1 (or the pseudogene TRBV3-2) and J is TRBJ2-7; 8 bases line up with TRBD1. The germline gives CDR1 LGHDT, CDR2 YNNKEL (reference sequence). Trimming cost V 4 bases and J 1 base; bases outside gene matches: 6. This CDR3 is built from 15 residues. DNA of the CDR3: TGTGCCAGCAGCCTCCTTGGGACAGGTTCCTACGAGCAGTACTTC. Translating it yields CASSLLGTGSYEQYF.

This chain links TRBV7-8 with TRBJ1-2, with 11 bases lining up with TRBD1. Germline CDR1 is SGHVS and CDR2 is FQNEAQ. The CDR3 loop spans 16 amino acids. V was clipped by 7 bases and J by 4 bases; unmatched bases: 11. CDR3 loop: CASTQMGDRGSYGYTF. As DNA, the CDR3 is TGTGCCAGCACCCAAATGGGGGACAGGGGGTCCTATGGCTACACCTTC.

V gene TRBV4-3 combines with J gene TRBJ2-1, with 8 bases aligning to TRBD2. Unmatched junction bases numbered 13, after V lost 0 bases and J lost 9 bases. The CDR3 extends over 17 amino acids. Germline V gives CDR1 LGHNA, CDR2 YSLEER. The CDR3 region has the DNA TGCGCCAGCAGCCAAGATTCTATGGCGGGGGGATGGGGTGAGCAGTTCTTC. This gives the protein CASSQDSMAGGWGEQFF.